This T cell receptor (beta chain) was identified in a study of blood T cell repertoires in COVID-19. Study-wide background: Acute and convalescent COVID-19 specimens originated in the United States, Italy and Spain. Sources were T cells, B-cell-depleted T cells, or PBMCs; the material itself was cDNA or gDNA.

Original methodology: It was from reference gene primer amplification that nucleated cell counts were estimated. Sequenced by immunoSEQ multiplex PCR; TCRdb stores in-frame clones only, minus some. That table is the source of V, J and clone size, and D and trimming were worked out from the DNA. Here the sample spans approximately 150,000 clones, 90% being singletons. This sequence originates from a man aged 55-75 years with active or convalescent COVID-19. The source material was peripheral blood.

The CDR3 here is CASSSRTGGIYGYTF. In DNA form, the CDR3 reads TGTGCCAGCAGTTCTCGGACAGGGGGGATCTATGGCTACACCTTC. This sequence joins TRBV6-5 and TRBJ1-2, with 10 bases that match TRBD1. Trimming at V came to 4 bases and at J to 4 bases, leaving 6 bases not matched to a gene. The CDR3 runs to 15 residues. Per the germline V gene, CDR1 is MNHEY and CDR2 is SVGAGI.